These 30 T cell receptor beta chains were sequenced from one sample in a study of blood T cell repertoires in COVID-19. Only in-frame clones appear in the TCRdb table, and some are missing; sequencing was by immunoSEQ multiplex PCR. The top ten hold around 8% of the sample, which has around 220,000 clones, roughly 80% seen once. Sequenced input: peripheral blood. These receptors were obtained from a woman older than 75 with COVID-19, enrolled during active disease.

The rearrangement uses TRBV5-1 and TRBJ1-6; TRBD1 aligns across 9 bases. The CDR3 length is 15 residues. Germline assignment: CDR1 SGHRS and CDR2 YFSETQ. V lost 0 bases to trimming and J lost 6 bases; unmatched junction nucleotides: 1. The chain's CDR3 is CASSLGQGVNSPLHF. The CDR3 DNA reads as TGCGCCAGCAGCTTGGGACAGGGGGTTAATTCACCCCTCCACTTT. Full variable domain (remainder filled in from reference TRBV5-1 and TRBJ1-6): KAGVTQTPRYLIKTRGQQVTLSCSPISGHRSVSWYQQTPGQGLQFLFEYFSETQRNKGNFPGRFSGRQFSNSRSEMNVSTLELGDSALYLCASSLGQGVNSPLHFGNGTRLTVT.

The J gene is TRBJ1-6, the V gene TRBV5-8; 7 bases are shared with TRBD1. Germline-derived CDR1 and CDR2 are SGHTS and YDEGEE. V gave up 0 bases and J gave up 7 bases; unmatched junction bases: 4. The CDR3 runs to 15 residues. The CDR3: CASSLGDSRNSPLHF. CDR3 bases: TGTGCCAGCAGCTTGGGGGACAGTAGGAATTCACCCCTCCACTTT.

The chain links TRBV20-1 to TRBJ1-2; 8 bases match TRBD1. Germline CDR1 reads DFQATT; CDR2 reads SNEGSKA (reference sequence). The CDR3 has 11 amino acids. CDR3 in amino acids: CSTGDRGSYTF. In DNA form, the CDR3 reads TGCAGCACCGGAGACAGGGGAAGCTACACCTTC.

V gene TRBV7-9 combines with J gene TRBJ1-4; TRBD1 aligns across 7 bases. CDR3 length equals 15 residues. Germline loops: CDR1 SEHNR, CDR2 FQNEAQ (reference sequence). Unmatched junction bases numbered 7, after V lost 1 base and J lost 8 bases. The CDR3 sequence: CASSLGQGEGEKLFF. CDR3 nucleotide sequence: TGTGCCAGCAGCTTAGGACAGGGAGAGGGCGAAAAACTGTTTTTT.

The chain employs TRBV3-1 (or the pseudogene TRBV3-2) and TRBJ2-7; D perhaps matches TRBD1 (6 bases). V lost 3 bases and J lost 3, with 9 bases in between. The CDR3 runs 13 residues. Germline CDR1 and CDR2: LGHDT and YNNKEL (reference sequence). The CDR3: CASSQLGGYEQYF. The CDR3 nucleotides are TGTGCCAGCAGCCAGCTAGGGGGCTACGAGCAGTACTTC.

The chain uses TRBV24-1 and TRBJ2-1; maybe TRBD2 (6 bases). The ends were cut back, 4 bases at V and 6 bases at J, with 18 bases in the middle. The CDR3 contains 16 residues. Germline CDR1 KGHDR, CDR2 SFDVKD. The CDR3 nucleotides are TGTGCCACCAGTGACCCCGCTGCGGGGAAGAGCAATGAGCAGTTCTTC. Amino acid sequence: CATSDPAAGKSNEQFF.

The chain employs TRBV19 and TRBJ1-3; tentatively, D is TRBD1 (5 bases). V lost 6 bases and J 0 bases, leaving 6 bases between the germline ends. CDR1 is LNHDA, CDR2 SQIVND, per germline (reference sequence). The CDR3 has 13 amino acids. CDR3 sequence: CASRTASGNTIYF. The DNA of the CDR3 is TGTGCCAGTAGGACAGCCTCTGGAAACACCATATATTTT.

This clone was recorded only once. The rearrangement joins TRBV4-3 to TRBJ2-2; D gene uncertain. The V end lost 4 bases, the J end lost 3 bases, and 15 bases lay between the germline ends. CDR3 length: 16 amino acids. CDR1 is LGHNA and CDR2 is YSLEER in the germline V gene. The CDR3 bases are TGCGCCAGCAGCCGCCCGATTCCCCCGGACACCGGGGAGCTGTTTTTT. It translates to CASSRPIPPDTGELFF.

In DNA form, the CDR3 reads TGTGCCTGGAAACCGCAGGGGACAGGGCTTCTTCGGGGCTACACCTTC. Translated: CAWKPQGTGLLRGYTF. This chain links TRBV30 with TRBJ1-2, with 9 nucleotides matching TRBD1. After removal of 4 bases from V and 8 bases from J, the junction contained 17 bases not matched to a gene. Germline-derived CDR1 and CDR2 are GTSNPN and SVGIG (reference sequence). This CDR3 contains 16 residues.

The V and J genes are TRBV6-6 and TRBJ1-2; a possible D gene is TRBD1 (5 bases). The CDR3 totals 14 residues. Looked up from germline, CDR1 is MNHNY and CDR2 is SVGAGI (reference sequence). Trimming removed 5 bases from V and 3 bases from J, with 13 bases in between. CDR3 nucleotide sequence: TGTGCCAGCAGTCTAGGGGCGTCCTACTATGGCTACACCTTC. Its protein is CASSLGASYYGYTF.

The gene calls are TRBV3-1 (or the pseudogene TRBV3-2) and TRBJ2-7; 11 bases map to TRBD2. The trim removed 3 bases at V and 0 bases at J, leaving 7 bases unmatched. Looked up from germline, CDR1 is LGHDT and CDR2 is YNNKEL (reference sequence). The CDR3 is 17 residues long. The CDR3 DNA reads TGTGCCAGCAGCCAGGTTAGCGGGGGGGCCGTCTCCTACGAGCAGTACTTC. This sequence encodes CASSQVSGGAVSYEQYF.

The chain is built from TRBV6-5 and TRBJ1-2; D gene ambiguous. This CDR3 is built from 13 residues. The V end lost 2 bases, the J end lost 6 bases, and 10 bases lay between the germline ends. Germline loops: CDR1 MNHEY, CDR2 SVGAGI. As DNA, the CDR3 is TGTGCCAGCAGTTACGGTCCAGCGGATGGCTACACCTTC. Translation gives CASSYGPADGYTF.

The CDR3 here is CAISQDSGYGYTF. As DNA, the CDR3 is TGTGCCATCAGTCAGGACAGCGGATATGGCTACACCTTC. This sequence joins TRBV10-3 and TRBJ1-2, with D possibly being TRBD1 (6 bases). V gave up 5 bases and J gave up 5 bases, with 12 bases separating them. CDR1 and CDR2 (germline): ENHRY, SYGVKD. The CDR3 sequence is 13 residues long.

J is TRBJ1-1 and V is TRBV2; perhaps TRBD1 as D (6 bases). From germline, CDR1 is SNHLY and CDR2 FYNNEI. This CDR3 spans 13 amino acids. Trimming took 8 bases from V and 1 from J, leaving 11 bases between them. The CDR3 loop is CASGGAANTEAFF. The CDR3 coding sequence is TGTGCCAGCGGGGGGGCAGCGAACACTGAAGCTTTCTTT.

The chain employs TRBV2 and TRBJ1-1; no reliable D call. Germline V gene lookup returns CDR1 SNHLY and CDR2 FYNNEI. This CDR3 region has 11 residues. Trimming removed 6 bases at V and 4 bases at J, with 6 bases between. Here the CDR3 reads CASRSGTEAFF. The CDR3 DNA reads TGTGCCAGCAGGAGTGGCACTGAAGCTTTCTTT.

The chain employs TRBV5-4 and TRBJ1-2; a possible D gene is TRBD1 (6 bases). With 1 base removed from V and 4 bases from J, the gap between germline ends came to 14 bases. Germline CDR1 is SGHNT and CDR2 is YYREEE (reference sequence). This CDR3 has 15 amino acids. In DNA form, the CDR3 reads TGTGCCAGCAGCTTGTCCCTGGCGGGGGCCTATGGCTACACCTTC. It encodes CASSLSLAGAYGYTF.

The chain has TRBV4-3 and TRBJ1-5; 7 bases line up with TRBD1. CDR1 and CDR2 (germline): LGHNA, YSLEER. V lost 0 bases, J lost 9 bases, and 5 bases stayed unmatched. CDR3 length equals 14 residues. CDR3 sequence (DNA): TGCGCCAGCAGCCAAGAGACAGGGCGCGCGCCCCAGCATTTT. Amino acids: CASSQETGRAPQHF.

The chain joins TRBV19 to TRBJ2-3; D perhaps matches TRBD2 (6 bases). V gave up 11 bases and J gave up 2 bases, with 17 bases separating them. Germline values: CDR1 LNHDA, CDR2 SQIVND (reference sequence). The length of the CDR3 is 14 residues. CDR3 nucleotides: TGTGCCTGTGGGGACTTAGCGATCACAGATACGCAGTATTTT. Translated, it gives CACGDLAITDTQYF.

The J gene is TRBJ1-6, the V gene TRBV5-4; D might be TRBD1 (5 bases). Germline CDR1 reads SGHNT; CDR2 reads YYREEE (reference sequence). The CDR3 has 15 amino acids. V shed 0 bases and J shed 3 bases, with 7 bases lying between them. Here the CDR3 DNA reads TGTGCCAGCAGCTTGGGCGACAGCTATAATTCACCCCTCCACTTT. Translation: CASSLGDSYNSPLHF.

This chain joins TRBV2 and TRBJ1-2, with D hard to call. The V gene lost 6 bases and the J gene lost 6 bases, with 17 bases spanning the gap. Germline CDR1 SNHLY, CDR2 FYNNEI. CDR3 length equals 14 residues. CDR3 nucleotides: TGTGCCAGCAGGAGATTGAAAGGGAGAGATGGCTACACCTTC. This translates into CASRRLKGRDGYTF.

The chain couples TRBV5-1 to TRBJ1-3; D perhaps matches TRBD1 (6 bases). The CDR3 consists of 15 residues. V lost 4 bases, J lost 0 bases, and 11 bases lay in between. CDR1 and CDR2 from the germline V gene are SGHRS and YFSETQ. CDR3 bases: TGCGCCAGCAGCCCCGGACAGAGCTCTGGAAACACCATATATTTT. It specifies CASSPGQSSGNTIYF.

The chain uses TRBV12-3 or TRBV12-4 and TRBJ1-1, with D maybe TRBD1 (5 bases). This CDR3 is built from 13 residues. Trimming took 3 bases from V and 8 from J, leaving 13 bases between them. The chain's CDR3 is CASSFDGGAEAFF. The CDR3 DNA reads TGTGCCAGCAGTTTCGATGGCGGGGCAGAAGCTTTCTTT.

The CDR3 sequence: CASNLGGPRETQYF. The CDR3 DNA sequence: TGTGCCAGCAACCTAGGAGGTCCCCGGGAGACCCAGTACTTC. This chain links TRBV9 with TRBJ2-5; the D gene is possibly TRBD2 (5 bases). Germline-derived CDR1 and CDR2 are SGDLS and YYNGEE. The CDR3 consists of 14 residues. Trimming took 6 bases from V and 5 from J, leaving 17 bases between them.

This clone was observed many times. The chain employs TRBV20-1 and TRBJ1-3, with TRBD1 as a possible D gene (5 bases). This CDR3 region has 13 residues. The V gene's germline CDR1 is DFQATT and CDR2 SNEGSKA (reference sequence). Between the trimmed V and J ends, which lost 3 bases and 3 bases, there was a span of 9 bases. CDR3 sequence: CSASPGLGNTIYF. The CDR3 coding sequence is TGCAGTGCTAGTCCAGGGCTTGGAAACACCATATATTTT.

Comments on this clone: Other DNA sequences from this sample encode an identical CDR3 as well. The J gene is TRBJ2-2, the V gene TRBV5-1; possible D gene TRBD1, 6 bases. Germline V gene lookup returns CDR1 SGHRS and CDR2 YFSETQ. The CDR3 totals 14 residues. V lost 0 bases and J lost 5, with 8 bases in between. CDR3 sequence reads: CASSLGQATGELFF. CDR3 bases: TGCGCCAGCAGCTTGGGACAGGCAACCGGGGAGCTGTTTTTT.

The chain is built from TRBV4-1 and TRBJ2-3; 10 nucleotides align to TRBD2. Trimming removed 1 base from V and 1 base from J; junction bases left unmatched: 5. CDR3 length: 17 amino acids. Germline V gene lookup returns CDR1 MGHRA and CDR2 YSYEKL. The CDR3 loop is CASSQGRTSGRTDTQYF. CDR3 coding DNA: TGCGCCAGCAGCCAAGGGAGGACTAGCGGCCGCACAGATACGCAGTATTTT.

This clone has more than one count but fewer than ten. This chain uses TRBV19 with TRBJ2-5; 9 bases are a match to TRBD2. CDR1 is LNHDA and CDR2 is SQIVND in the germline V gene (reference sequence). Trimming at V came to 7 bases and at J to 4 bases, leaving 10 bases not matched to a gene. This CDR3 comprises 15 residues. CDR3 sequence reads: CASTTGTSFSETQYF. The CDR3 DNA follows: TGTGCCAGTACTACCGGGACTAGCTTTTCAGAGACCCAGTACTTC.

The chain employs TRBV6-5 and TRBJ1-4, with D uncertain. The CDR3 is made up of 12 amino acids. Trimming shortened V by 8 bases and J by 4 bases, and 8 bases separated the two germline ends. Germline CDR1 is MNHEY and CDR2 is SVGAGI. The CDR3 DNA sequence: TGTGCCAGCGGCACCCGTAATGAAAAACTGTTTTTT. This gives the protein CASGTRNEKLFF.

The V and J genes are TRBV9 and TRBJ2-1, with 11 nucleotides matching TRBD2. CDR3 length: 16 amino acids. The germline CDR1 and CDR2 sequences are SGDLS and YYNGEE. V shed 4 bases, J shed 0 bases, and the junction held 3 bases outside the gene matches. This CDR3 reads CASSYGLAGSYNEQFF. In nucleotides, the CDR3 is TGTGCCAGCAGCTACGGACTAGCGGGCTCCTACAATGAGCAGTTCTTC.

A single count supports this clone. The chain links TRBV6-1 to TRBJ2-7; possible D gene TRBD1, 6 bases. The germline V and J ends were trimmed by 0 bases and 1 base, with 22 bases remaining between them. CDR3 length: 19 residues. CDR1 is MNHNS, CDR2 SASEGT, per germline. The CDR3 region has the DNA TGTGCCAGCAGTGAAGCAGCCGGGTTTGGGACAATTAGGTCCTACGAGCAGTACTTC. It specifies CASSEAAGFGTIRSYEQYF.